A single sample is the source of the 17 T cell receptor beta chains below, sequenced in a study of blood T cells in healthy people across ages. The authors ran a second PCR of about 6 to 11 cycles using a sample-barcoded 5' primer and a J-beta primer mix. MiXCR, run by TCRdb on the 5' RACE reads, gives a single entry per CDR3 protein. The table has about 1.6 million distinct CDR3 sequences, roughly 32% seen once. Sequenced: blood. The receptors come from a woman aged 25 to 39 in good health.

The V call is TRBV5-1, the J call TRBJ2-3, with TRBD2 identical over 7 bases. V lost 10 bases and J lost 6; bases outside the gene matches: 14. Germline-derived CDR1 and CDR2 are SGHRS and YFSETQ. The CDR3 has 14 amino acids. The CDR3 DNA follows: TGCGCCTCGGCATGGGAGCGGGGCGGGGATACGCAGTATTTT. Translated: CASAWERGGDTQYF.

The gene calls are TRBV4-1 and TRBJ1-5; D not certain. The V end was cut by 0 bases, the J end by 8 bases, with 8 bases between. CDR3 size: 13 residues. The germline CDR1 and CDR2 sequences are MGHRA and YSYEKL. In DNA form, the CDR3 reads TGCGCCAGCAGCCAAGATAACGTTGAGCCCCAGCATTTT. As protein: CASSQDNVEPQHF.

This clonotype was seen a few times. The CDR3 DNA follows: TGTGCCAGCAGCTTAGCGACCACCCAGGTCTACAATGAGCAGTTCTTC. Its protein product is CASSLATTQVYNEQFF. This chain uses TRBV7-2 with TRBJ2-1, with D hard to call. The germline V and J ends were trimmed by 0 bases and 3 bases, with 12 bases remaining between them. The germline V gene encodes CDR1 SGHTA and CDR2 FQGNSA. The CDR3 loop spans 16 amino acids.

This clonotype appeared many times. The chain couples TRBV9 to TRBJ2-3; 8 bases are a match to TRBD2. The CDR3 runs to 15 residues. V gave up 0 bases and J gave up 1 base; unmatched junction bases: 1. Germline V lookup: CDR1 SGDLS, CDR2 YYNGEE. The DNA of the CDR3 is TGTGCCAGCAGCGTAGCGGGGGGGGGCACAGATACGCAGTATTTT. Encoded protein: CASSVAGGGTDTQYF.

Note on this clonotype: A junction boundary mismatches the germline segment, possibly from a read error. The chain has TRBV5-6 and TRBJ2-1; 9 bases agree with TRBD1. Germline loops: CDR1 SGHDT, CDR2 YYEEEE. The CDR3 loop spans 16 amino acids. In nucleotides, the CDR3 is TGTGCCAGCAGCCCGCCCCGGGACAGGGTTTACAATAAGCAGTTCTTC. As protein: CASSPPRDRVYNKQFF.

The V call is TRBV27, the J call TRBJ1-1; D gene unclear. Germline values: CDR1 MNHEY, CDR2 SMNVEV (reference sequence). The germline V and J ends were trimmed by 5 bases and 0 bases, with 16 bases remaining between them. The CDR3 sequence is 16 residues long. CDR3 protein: CASSPGKQILNTEAFF. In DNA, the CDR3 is TGTGCCAGCAGTCCAGGAAAACAAATTTTGAACACTGAAGCTTTCTTT.

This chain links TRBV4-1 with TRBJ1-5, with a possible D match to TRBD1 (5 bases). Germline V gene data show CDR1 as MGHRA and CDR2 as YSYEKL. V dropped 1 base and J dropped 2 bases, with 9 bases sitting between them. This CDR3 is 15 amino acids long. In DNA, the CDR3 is TGCGCCAGCAGCCAAGGACAGTACGGCAATCAGCCCCAGCATTTT. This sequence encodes CASSQGQYGNQPQHF.

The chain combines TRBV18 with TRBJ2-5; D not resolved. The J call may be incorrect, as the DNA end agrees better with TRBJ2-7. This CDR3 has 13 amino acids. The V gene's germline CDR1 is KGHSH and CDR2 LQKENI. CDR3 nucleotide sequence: TGTGCCAGCTCACCTATAGGGCGGTACGAGCAGTACTTC. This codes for CASSPIGRYEQYF.

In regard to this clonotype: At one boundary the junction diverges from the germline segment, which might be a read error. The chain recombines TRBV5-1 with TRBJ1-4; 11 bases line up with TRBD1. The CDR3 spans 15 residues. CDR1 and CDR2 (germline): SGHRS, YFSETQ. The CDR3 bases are TGCGCCAGCAGCTTGGAGGACAGGGGGCGCGAAAAACGGTTTTTT. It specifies CASSLEDRGREKRFF.

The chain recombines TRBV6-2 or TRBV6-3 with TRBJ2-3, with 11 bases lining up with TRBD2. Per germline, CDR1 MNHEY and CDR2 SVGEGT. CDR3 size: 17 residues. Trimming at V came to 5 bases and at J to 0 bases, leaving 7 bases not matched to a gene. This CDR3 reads CASSQSSGGSSTDTQYF. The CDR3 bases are TGTGCCAGCAGTCAGTCTAGCGGGGGGTCTAGCACAGATACGCAGTATTTT.

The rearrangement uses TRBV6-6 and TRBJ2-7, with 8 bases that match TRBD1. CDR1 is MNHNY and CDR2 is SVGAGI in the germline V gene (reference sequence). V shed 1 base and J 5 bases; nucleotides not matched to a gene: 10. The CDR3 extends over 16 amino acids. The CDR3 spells CASSYFAGQGGNEQYF. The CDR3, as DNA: TGTGCCAGCAGTTACTTTGCTGGACAGGGCGGTAACGAGCAGTACTTC.

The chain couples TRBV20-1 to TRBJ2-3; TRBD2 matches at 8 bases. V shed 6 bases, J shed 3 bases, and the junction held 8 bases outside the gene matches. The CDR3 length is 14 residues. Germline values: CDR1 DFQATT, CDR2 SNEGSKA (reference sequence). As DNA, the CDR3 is TGCAGTGCCCCTAACAGCGGGAGTACAGATACGCAGTATTTT. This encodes CSAPNSGSTDTQYF.

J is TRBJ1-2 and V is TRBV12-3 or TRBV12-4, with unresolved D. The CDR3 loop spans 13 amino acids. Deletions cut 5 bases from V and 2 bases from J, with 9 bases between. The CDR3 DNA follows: TGTGCCAGCAGTATGACAAGAAACTATGGCTACACCTTC. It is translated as CASSMTRNYGYTF.

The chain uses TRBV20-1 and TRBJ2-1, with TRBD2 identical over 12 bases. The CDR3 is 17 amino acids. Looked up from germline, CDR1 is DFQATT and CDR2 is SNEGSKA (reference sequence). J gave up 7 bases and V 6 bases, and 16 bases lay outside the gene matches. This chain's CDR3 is CSAQGLAGGRLGNEQFF. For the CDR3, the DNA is TGCAGTGCCCAAGGGCTAGCGGGGGGGCGGTTAGGGAATGAGCAGTTCTTC.

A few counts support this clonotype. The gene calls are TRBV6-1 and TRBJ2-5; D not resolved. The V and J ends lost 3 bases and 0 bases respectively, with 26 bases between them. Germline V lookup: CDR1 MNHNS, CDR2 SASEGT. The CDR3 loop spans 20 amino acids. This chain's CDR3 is CASSDNNKIATYSHQETQYF. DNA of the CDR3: TGTGCCAGCAGTGATAACAATAAGATTGCTACTTATTCGCACCAAGAGACCCAGTACTTC.

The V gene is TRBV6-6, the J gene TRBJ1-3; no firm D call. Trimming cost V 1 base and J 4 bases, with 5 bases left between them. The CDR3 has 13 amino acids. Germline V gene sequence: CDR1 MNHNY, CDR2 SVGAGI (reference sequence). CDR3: CASSYLRGNTIYF. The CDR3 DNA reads TGTGCCAGCAGTTACTTACGGGGAAACACCATATATTTT.

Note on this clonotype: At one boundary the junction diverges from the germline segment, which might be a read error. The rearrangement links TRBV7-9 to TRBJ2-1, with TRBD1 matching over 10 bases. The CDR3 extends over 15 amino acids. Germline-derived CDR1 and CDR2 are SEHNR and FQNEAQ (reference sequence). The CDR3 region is CTSSTLGTGVNEQFF. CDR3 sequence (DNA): TGTACCAGCAGCACCCTCGGGACAGGGGTCAATGAGCAGTTCTTC.